This TCR beta chain was captured in a study of naive and memory T cell subsets. Trimming cost V 0 bases and J 4 bases, with 12 bases left between them. The germline CDR1 and CDR2 sequences are SEHNR and FQNEAQ (reference sequence). CDR3 size: 15 residues. Both TRBC1 and TRBC2 were covered by a beta constant-region primer of two equimolar oligonucleotides. Nested alpha and beta constant-region primers with the SP2 primer drove four PCR rounds on ligated cDNA. TCRdb reprocessed the UMI-ligation and nested PCR reads with MiXCR, giving one entry per CDR3 protein. The sample yields 95,000 to 150,000 distinct CDR3 sequences, 36% seen once.

The sequenced sample was central memory CD4+ T cells from blood. The clonotype was recovered from a human donor in good health. The rearrangement uses TRBV7-9 and TRBJ2-5; D is possibly TRBD1 (6 bases). In nucleotides, the CDR3 is TGTGCCAGCAGCTTAGCCTCAGGGGCTGGAGAGACCCAGTACTTC. Translation: CASSLASGAGETQYF.